Presented here are 9 T cell receptor beta chains from one specimen sequenced in a study of CD8+CD57+ T cells in acquired aplastic anemia. For sequencing, patients were chosen who had shown expansion of CD8+CD57+ cells by flow cytometry. Investigators profiled TCR beta VDJ and CDR3 from genomic DNA template. TCRdb re-derived calls from the reads in MiXCR, one entry per CDR3 protein. This repertoire shows just over 150,000 distinct CDR3 sequences, about 50% found once; its top ten account for about 31%. Sequences were obtained from sorted CD4+, CD8+, or CD8+CD57+ T cells (not recorded which) from PBMCs. All receptors come from a human donor with aplastic anemia.

This clonotype showed up just a few times. The chain links TRBV5-1 to TRBJ2-3, with D tentatively TRBD2 (6 bases). Germline V gene data show CDR1 as SGHRS and CDR2 as YFSETQ. The CDR3 is 15 residues long. Trimming took off 1 base at V and 2 bases at J, with 11 bases between the two ends. CDR3 region: CASSLHGGVTDTQYF. Here the CDR3 DNA reads TGCGCCAGCAGCTTGCACGGCGGGGTCACAGATACGCAGTATTTT.

This sequence joins TRBV19 and TRBJ2-5, with D unresolved. V was clipped by 0 bases and J by 6 bases, with 5 bases between them. The CDR3 totals 12 residues. The germline V gene encodes CDR1 LNHDA and CDR2 SQIVND (reference sequence). CDR3 sequence reads: CASSIDPQTQYF. The CDR3 DNA is TGTGCCAGTAGTATAGATCCGCAGACCCAGTACTTC. Full variable domain (remainder filled in from reference TRBV19 and TRBJ2-5): DGGITQSPKYLFRKEGQNVTLSCEQNLNHDAMYWYRQDPGQGLRLIYYSQIVNDFQKGDIAEGYSVSREKKESFPLTVTSAQKNPTAFYLCASSIDPQTQYFGPGTRLLVL.

This clonotype has just one count. The gene calls are TRBV20-1 and TRBJ2-3; D is possibly TRBD2 (6 bases). Trimming removed 3 bases at V and 1 base at J, with 14 bases between. The CDR3 sequence is 15 residues long. The germline CDR1 and CDR2 sequences are DFQATT and SNEGSKA (reference sequence). The CDR3 is CSASRGGSGTDTQYF. The CDR3 DNA reads TGCAGTGCTAGTCGGGGAGGATCGGGCACAGATACGCAGTATTTT.

The table lists this clonotype with many counts. The chain links TRBV19 to TRBJ2-7; maybe TRBD1 (5 bases). V was pared by 3 bases and J by 4 bases, with 10 bases between. Germline values: CDR1 LNHDA, CDR2 SQIVND (reference sequence). There are 13 residues in the CDR3. The CDR3 region is CASSIPGYYEQYF. In DNA, the CDR3 is TGTGCCAGTAGTATCCCAGGGTATTACGAGCAGTACTTC. The whole variable domain, filled in from reference TRBV19 and TRBJ2-7, reads DGGITQSPKYLFRKEGQNVTLSCEQNLNHDAMYWYRQDPGQGLRLIYYSQIVNDFQKGDIAEGYSVSREKKESFPLTVTSAQKNPTAFYLCASSIPGYYEQYFGPGTRLTVT.

This clonotype has ten or more counts. The rearrangement links TRBV7-9 to TRBJ2-1, with a weak D call TRBD2 (6 bases). The CDR3 is 15 amino acids. The V end lost 2 bases, the J end lost 2 bases, and 10 bases lay between the germline ends. CDR1 and CDR2 from the germline V gene are SEHNR and FQNEAQ (reference sequence). The CDR3 DNA sequence: TGTGCCAGCAGCTTATCGGCGGGACCCTACAATGAGCAGTTCTTC. Its protein is CASSLSAGPYNEQFF.

The rearrangement joins TRBV24-1 to TRBJ1-1; D is undetermined. The germline V gene has CDR1 KGHDR and CDR2 SFDVKD. Trimming pared 8 bases from V and 0 bases from J, leaving 12 bases between. The CDR3 spans 14 residues. CDR3 coding DNA: TGTGCCACCAAGTCGGCGGATATGAACACTGAAGCTTTCTTT. Amino acid sequence: CATKSADMNTEAFF.

As to this clonotype: A much larger clone differs by one base, so this may be a read error. This chain connects TRBV6-2 or TRBV6-3 to TRBJ2-3; no clear D gene. Germline V gene data show CDR1 as MNHEY and CDR2 as SVGEGT. There are 13 residues in the CDR3. V was trimmed by 4 bases and J by 6 bases, leaving 11 bases between them. The CDR3 spells CASSSDVADTQYF. The DNA of the CDR3 is TGTGCCAGCAGTTCCGACGTCGCGGATACGCAGTATTTT.

The V gene is TRBV10-3, the J gene TRBJ1-6, with D maybe TRBD1 (5 bases). Germline V lookup: CDR1 ENHRY, CDR2 SYGVKD. V dropped 10 bases and J dropped 7 bases, with 23 bases sitting between them. This CDR3 contains 16 residues. The CDR3 nucleotides read TGTGCCAGCAGCCAAGATCTTCGTAGGGGCAATTCACCCCTCCACTTT. Its translation is CASSQDLRRGNSPLHF.

V usage is TRBV20-1 and J usage is TRBJ1-1; D is possibly TRBD1 (5 bases). The CDR3 spans 13 residues. Germline loops: CDR1 DFQATT, CDR2 SNEGSKA (reference sequence). V shed 5 bases and J shed 1 base, with 11 bases lying between them. CDR3 DNA sequence: TGCAGTGCTCGACAGTTAAGGAACACTGAAGCTTTCTTT. Protein: CSARQLRNTEAFF.